This T cell receptor beta chain is from a study of control samples from healthy donors and cancer patients. Germline V CDR1 and CDR2: MNHNY, SVGAGI (reference sequence). The CDR3 has 12 residues. Trimming removed 6 bases from V and 7 bases from J, with 12 bases in between. TCRdb's copy holds only in-frame clones and misses some; the assay was immunoSEQ multiplex PCR. The sample includes around 90,000 clones, around nine tenths of them seen just once. The origin of this receptor is a man aged 25-45 years in good health. The chain couples TRBV6-6 to TRBJ1-1, with D maybe TRBD1 (5 bases). Sequenced material: blood. CDR3 bases: TGTGCCAGCAGCAGGGAAACAGATGAAGCTTTCTTT. It yields the protein CASSRETDEAFF.